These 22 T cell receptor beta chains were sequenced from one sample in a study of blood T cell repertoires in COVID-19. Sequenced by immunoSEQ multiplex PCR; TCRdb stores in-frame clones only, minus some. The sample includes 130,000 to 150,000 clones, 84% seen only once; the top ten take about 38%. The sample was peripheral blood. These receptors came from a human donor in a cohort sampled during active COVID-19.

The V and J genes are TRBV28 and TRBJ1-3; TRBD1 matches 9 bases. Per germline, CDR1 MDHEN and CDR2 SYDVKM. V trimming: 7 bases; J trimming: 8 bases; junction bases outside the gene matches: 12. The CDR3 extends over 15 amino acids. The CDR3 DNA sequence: TGTGCCAGCAACGGGCCGGGACAGGGAAAAGACACCATATATTTT. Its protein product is CASNGPGQGKDTIYF.

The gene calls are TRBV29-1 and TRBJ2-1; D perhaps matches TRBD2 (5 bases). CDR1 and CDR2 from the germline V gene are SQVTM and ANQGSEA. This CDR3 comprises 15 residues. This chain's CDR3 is CSLHRGLGSSDEQFF. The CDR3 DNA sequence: TGCAGTCTTCACCGGGGTTTGGGGTCATCGGATGAGCAGTTCTTC.

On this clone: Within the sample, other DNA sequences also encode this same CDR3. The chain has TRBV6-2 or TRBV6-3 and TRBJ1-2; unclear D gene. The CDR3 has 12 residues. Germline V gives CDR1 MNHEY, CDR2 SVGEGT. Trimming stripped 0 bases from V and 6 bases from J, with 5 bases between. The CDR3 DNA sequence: TGTGCCAGCAGTTACTCCGGGGATGGCTACACCTTC. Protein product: CASSYSGDGYTF.

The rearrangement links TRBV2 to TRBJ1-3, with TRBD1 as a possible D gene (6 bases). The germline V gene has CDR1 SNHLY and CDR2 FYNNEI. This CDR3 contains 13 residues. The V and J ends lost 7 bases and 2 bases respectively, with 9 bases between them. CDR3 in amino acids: CASTQGTGNTIYF. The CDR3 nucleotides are TGTGCCAGCACCCAGGGGACTGGAAACACCATATATTTT.

The CDR3 loop reads CASSPDRLQETQYF. The CDR3, as DNA: TGTGCCAGCAGCCCGGACAGGCTCCAAGAGACCCAGTACTTC. J is TRBJ2-5 and V is TRBV7-3, with TRBD1 identical over 7 bases. The CDR3 runs to 14 residues. J was trimmed by 1 base and V by 5 bases; bases with no gene match: 4. CDR1 SGHTA and CDR2 FQGTGA come from the germline V gene.

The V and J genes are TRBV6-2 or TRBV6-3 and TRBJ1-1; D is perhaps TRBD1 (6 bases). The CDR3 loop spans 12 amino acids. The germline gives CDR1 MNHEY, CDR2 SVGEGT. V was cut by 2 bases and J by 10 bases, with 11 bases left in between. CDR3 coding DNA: TGTGCCAGCAGTTACGTGGGGGCGTTAGCTTTCTTT. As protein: CASSYVGALAFF.

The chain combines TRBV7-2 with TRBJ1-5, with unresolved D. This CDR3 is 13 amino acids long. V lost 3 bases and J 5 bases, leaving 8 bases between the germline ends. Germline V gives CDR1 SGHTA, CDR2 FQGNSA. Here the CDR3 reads CASSFDIDQPQHF. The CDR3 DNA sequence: TGTGCCAGCAGCTTCGATATAGATCAGCCCCAGCATTTT.

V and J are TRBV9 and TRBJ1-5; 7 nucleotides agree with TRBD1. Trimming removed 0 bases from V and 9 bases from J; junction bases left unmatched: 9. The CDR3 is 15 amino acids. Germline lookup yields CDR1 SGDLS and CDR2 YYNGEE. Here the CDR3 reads CASSVGDSLSWPQHF. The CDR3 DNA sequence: TGTGCCAGCAGCGTAGGGGACAGCCTTAGCTGGCCCCAGCATTTT.

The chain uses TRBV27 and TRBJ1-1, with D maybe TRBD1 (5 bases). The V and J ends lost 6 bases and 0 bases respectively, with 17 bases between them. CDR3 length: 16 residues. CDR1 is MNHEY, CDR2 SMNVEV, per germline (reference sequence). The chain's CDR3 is CASSRYQGGLNTEAFF. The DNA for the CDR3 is TGTGCCAGCAGCCGTTATCAGGGAGGGCTGAACACTGAAGCTTTCTTT.

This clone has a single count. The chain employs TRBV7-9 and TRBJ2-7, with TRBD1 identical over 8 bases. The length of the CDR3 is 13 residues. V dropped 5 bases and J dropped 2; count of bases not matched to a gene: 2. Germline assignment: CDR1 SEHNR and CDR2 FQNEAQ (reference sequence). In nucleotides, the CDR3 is TGTGCCAGCAGCCAGGACAGGGCCTACGAGCAGTACTTC. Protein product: CASSQDRAYEQYF.

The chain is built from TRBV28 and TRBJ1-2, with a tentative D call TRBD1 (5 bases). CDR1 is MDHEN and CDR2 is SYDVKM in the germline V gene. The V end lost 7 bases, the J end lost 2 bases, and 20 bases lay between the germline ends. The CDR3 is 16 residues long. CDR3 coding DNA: TGTGCCAGCACATTCCCCCAGGGTTCCGAGAACTATGGCTACACCTTC. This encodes CASTFPQGSENYGYTF.

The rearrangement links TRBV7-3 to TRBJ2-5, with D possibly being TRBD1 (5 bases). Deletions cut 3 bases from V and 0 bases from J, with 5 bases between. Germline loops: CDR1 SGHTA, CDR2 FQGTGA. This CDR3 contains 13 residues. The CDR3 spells CASSLTDQETQYF. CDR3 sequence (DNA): TGTGCCAGCAGCTTGACAGACCAAGAGACCCAGTACTTC.

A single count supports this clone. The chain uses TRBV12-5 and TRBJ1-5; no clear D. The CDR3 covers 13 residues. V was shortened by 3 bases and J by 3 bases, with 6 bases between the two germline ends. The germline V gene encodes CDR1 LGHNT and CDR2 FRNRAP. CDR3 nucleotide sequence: TGTGCTAGTGGTTTAGAGTACAATCAGCCCCAGCATTTT. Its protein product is CASGLEYNQPQHF.

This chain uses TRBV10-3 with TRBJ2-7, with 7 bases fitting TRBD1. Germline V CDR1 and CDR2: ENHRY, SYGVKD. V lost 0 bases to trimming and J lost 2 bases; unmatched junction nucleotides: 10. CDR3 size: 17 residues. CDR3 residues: CAISESLVGDRAYEQYF. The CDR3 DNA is TGTGCCATCAGTGAGTCTTTGGTGGGGGACAGAGCCTACGAGCAGTACTTC.

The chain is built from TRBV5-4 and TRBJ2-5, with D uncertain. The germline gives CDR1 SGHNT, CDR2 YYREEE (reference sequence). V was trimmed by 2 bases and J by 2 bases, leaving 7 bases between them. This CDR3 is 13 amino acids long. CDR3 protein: CASSFATQETQYF. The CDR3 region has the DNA TGTGCCAGCAGCTTTGCCACTCAAGAGACCCAGTACTTC.

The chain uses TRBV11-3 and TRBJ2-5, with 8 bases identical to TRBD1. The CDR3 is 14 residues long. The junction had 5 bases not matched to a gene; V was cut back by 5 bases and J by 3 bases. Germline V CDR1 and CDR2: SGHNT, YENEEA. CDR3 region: CASSPTGGEETQYF. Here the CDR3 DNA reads TGTGCCAGCAGCCCCACAGGGGGAGAAGAGACCCAGTACTTC. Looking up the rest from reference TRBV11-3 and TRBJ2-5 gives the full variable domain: EAGVVQSPRYKIIEKKQPVAFWCNPISGHNTLYWYLQNLGQGPELLIRYENEEAVDDSQLPKDRFSAERLKGVDSTLKIQPAELGDSAVYLCASSPTGGEETQYFGPGTRLLVL.

Written as DNA, the CDR3 is TGTGCCAGCAGCTTAGGCGGGACTAGCTACTACGAGCAGTACTTC. This translates into CASSLGGTSYYEQYF. This sequence joins TRBV7-2 and TRBJ2-7, with 9 bases matching TRBD2. The CDR3 is made up of 15 amino acids. The V gene end was trimmed by 1 base and the J gene end by 3 bases; junction bases not matched to a gene: 4. Germline CDR1 is SGHTA and CDR2 is FQGNSA.

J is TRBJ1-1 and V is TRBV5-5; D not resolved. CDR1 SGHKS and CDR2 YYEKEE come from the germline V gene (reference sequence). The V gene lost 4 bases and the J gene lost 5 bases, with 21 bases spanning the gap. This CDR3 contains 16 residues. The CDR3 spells CASSLGFQRVETEAFF. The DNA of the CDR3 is TGTGCCAGCAGCCTCGGGTTCCAGAGGGTAGAGACTGAAGCTTTCTTT.

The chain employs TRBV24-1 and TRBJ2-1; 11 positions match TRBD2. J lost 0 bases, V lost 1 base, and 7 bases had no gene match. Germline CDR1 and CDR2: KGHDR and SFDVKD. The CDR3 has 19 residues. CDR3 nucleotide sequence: TGTGCCACCAGTGATTTCCCTAGCGGGGGGCCGAGCTCCTACAATGAGCAGTTCTTC. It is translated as CATSDFPSGGPSSYNEQFF.

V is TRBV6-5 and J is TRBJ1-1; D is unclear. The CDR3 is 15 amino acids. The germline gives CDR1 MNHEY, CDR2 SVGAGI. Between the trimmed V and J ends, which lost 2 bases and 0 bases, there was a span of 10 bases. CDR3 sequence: CASSYTPGMNTEAFF. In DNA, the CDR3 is TGTGCCAGCAGTTACACCCCGGGGATGAACACTGAAGCTTTCTTT.

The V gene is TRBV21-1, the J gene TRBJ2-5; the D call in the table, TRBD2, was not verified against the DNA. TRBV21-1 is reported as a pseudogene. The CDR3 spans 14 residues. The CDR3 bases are TGTGCCAGCAGCCCATACTTCGCCGCGGAGACCCAGTACTTC. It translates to CASSPYFAAETQYF.

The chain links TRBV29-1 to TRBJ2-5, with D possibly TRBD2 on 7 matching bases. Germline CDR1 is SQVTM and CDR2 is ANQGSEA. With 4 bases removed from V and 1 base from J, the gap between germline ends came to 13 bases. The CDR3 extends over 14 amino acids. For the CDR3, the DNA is TGCAGCGTTGCTGGGGGGGGCATCCAAGAGACCCAGTACTTC. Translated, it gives CSVAGGGIQETQYF.